A single sample gave rise to the 25 T cell receptor beta chains below, sequenced in a study of cytomegalovirus exposure and HLA in healthy donors. Assay: immunoSEQ multiplex PCR; the TCRdb copy retains only in-frame clones and omits some. This table holds 150,000 or so clones, about nine tenths found once. Sequencing was done on a sample of PBMCs. The source is a woman between 25 and 40 years old in good health and CMV-seropositive.

This chain links TRBV7-6 with TRBJ2-7; possible D gene TRBD1, 7 bases. CDR1 SGHVS and CDR2 FNYEAQ come from the germline V gene. The CDR3 has 15 amino acids. V was pared by 1 base and J by 0 bases, with 10 bases between. CDR3 amino acids: CASSLGQGGSYEQYF. DNA of the CDR3: TGTGCCAGCAGCTTAGGGCAGGGGGGCTCCTACGAGCAGTACTTC. Using reference TRBV7-6 and TRBJ2-7 for the parts outside the CDR3, the full variable domain is GAGVSQSPRYKVTKRGQDVALRCDPISGHVSLYWYRQALGQGPEFLTYFNYEAQQDKSGLPNDRFSAERPEGSISTLTIQRTEQRDSAMYRCASSLGQGGSYEQYFGPGTRLTVT.

The chain couples TRBV27 to TRBJ2-5, with D unresolved. V was cut by 2 bases and J by 5 bases, with 15 bases left in between. Germline lookup yields CDR1 MNHEY and CDR2 SMNVEV (reference sequence). CDR3 length equals 15 residues. This chain's CDR3 is CASSLSVQSRETQYF. DNA for the CDR3: TGTGCCAGCAGTTTAAGTGTCCAATCGAGGGAGACCCAGTACTTC.

The chain carries TRBV6-1 and TRBJ1-4; TRBD1 might be the D (6 bases). Germline V lookup: CDR1 MNHNS, CDR2 SASEGT. The germline V and J ends were trimmed by 6 bases and 6 bases, with 17 bases remaining between them. The CDR3 totals 15 residues. The CDR3 loop is CASSPAAGVDEKLFF. In nucleotides, the CDR3 is TGTGCCAGCAGCCCTGCTGCAGGGGTTGATGAAAAACTGTTTTTT.

Only one count was recorded for this clone. The chain uses TRBV2 and TRBJ1-4; 12 nucleotides line up with TRBD1. The J segment lost 4 bases and the V segment lost 6 bases, leaving 6 bases of the junction unmatched. The CDR3 covers 16 residues. CDR1 and CDR2 from the germline V gene are SNHLY and FYNNEI. DNA for the CDR3: TGTGCCAGCAGGCCGGGACAGGGGGCACTTAATGAAAAACTGTTTTTT. This gives the protein CASRPGQGALNEKLFF.

This chain links TRBV29-1 with TRBJ2-3; D call uncertain. CDR3 length equals 14 residues. From germline, CDR1 is SQVTM and CDR2 ANQGSEA. The V gene lost 8 bases and the J gene lost 0 bases, with 15 bases spanning the gap. The CDR3 bases are TGCAGCATGAAGTGGAGCACGAGCACAGATACGCAGTATTTT. Translated: CSMKWSTSTDTQYF.

The rearrangement uses TRBV30 and TRBJ1-6; 7 nucleotides line up with TRBD1. Germline V gene data show CDR1 as GTSNPN and CDR2 as SVGIG (reference sequence). There are 15 residues in the CDR3. The V segment lost 0 bases and the J segment 10 bases; nucleotides outside the gene matches: 9. The CDR3 DNA follows: TGTGCCTGGAGTGTAAGGAGGGACAGTGGGTCACCCCTCCACTTT. This gives the protein CAWSVRRDSGSPLHF.

The V gene is TRBV2, the J gene TRBJ1-6; no firm D call. CDR1 and CDR2 (germline): SNHLY, FYNNEI. CDR3 length equals 17 residues. Trimming took off 0 bases at V and 0 bases at J, with 9 bases between the two ends. CDR3 nucleotides: TGTGCCAGCAGTGAAGCAGGAGTTAGCTCCTATAATTCACCCCTCCACTTT. Its protein is CASSEAGVSSYNSPLHF. Filled out from reference TRBV2 and TRBJ1-6, the complete variable domain reads EPEVTQTPSHQVTQMGQEVILRCVPISNHLYFYWYRQILGQKVEFLVSFYNNEISEKSEIFDDQFSVERPDGSNFTLKIRSTKLEDSAMYFCASSEAGVSSYNSPLHFGNGTRLTVT.

This chain links TRBV15 with TRBJ1-1; TRBD1 might be the D (5 bases). Trimming left V 1 base short and J 1 base short, with 10 bases between. Germline V gene data show CDR1 as LNHNV and CDR2 as YYDKDF (reference sequence). The CDR3 extends over 15 amino acids. The CDR3 spells CATSRAMGQNTEAFF. CDR3 nucleotides: TGTGCCACCAGCAGAGCAATGGGGCAGAACACTGAAGCTTTCTTT.

Notes on this clone: Different DNA sequences within this sample yield the same CDR3. The chain uses TRBV9 and TRBJ2-7, with 13 nucleotides matching TRBD2. CDR3 length: 15 residues. In germline, CDR1 is SGDLS, CDR2 YYNGEE. V lost 2 bases and J lost 4; bases outside the gene matches: 3. The CDR3 is CASSVGLAGSYEQYF. The CDR3 DNA follows: TGTGCCAGCAGCGTGGGACTAGCGGGATCGTACGAGCAGTACTTC.

This clone has more than one count but fewer than ten. The gene calls are TRBV29-1 and TRBJ2-3; 9 nucleotides match TRBD2. V lost 6 bases to trimming and J lost 2 bases; unmatched junction nucleotides: 9. From germline, CDR1 is SQVTM and CDR2 ANQGSEA. This CDR3 is built from 15 residues. The CDR3 is CSVEPSGAITDTQYF. CDR3 DNA sequence: TGCAGCGTGGAGCCTAGCGGGGCAATCACAGATACGCAGTATTTT.

This sequence joins TRBV5-4 and TRBJ2-3, with D tentatively TRBD2 (6 bases). V was clipped by 0 bases and J by 3 bases, with 14 bases between them. The CDR3 sequence is 16 residues long. From germline, CDR1 is SGHNT and CDR2 YYREEE (reference sequence). The CDR3 region has the DNA TGTGCCAGCAGCTTGGCCCCGGGAGCCGGGACAGATACGCAGTATTTT. This gives the protein CASSLAPGAGTDTQYF.

This clone was seen a handful of times. Other DNA sequences from this sample encode an identical CDR3 as well. The chain employs TRBV29-1 and TRBJ1-5; 10 bases are shared with TRBD1. The V gene end was trimmed by 6 bases and the J gene end by 5 bases; junction bases not matched to a gene: 4. From germline, CDR1 is SQVTM and CDR2 ANQGSEA. This CDR3 region has 13 residues. In DNA form, the CDR3 reads TGCAGCGTGTCCGGGACAGGGGATCAGCCCCAGCATTTT. Protein product: CSVSGTGDQPQHF.

The rearrangement joins TRBV6-1 to TRBJ2-7; tentative D call: TRBD1 (6 bases). Germline-derived CDR1 and CDR2 are MNHNS and SASEGT. The CDR3 contains 13 residues. Trimming removed 6 bases from V and 7 bases from J, with 16 bases in between. The CDR3, as DNA: TGTGCCAGCAGGCGAGAGGGGGTTGGAGAGCAGTACTTC. Its translation: CASRREGVGEQYF.

The sample holds one count of this clone. This chain links TRBV28 with TRBJ1-4; 9 bases align to TRBD1. Trimming removed 4 bases from V and 3 bases from J; junction bases left unmatched: 6. The length of the CDR3 is 16 residues. The germline V gene has CDR1 MDHEN and CDR2 SYDVKM. CDR3 sequence (DNA): TGTGCCAGCAGTTCCCCTGGGACAGGGTCTAATGAAAAACTGTTTTTT. This sequence encodes CASSSPGTGSNEKLFF.

The chain recombines TRBV4-1 with TRBJ2-2, with D tentatively TRBD2 (5 bases). Looked up from germline, CDR1 is MGHRA and CDR2 is YSYEKL. This CDR3 region has 13 residues. Trimming pared 3 bases from V and 7 bases from J, leaving 9 bases between. In DNA, the CDR3 is TGCGCCAGCAGCCACGTCGACTACGGGGAGCTGTTTTTT. It is translated as CASSHVDYGELFF.

This chain uses TRBV10-3 with TRBJ2-7; 12 nucleotides match TRBD2. The CDR3 has 16 amino acids. With V trimmed by 10 bases and J by 4 bases, 14 bases remained unmatched. Germline V gene lookup returns CDR1 ENHRY and CDR2 SYGVKD. CDR3 in amino acids: CATKRLAGEGRYEQYF. CDR3 DNA: TGTGCCACCAAGAGACTAGCGGGAGAGGGGAGATACGAGCAGTACTTC.

V is TRBV5-1 and J is TRBJ2-7; D perhaps matches TRBD1 (6 bases). V lost 4 bases, J lost 2 bases, and 13 bases lay in between. This CDR3 is built from 14 residues. From germline, CDR1 is SGHRS and CDR2 YFSETQ. The CDR3 bases are TGCGCCAGCAGCGAACGGGACACCACCTACGAGCAGTACTTC. Encoded protein: CASSERDTTYEQYF. The whole variable domain, remainder taken from reference TRBV5-1 and TRBJ2-7, is KAGVTQTPRYLIKTRGQQVTLSCSPISGHRSVSWYQQTPGQGLQFLFEYFSETQRNKGNFPGRFSGRQFSNSRSEMNVSTLELGDSALYLCASSERDTTYEQYFGPGTRLTVT.

V is TRBV11-2 and J is TRBJ2-5, with TRBD2 as a possible D gene (5 bases). The CDR3 has 17 amino acids. V dropped 1 base and J dropped 0 bases, with 15 bases sitting between them. Per the germline V gene, CDR1 is SGHAT and CDR2 is FQNNGV. This chain's CDR3 is CASSLGRSRADQETQYF. Written as DNA, the CDR3 is TGTGCCAGCAGCTTAGGGCGGTCGAGGGCAGACCAAGAGACCCAGTACTTC.

The chain couples TRBV29-1 to TRBJ2-2, with 8 bases aligning to TRBD1. From germline, CDR1 is SQVTM and CDR2 ANQGSEA. V shed 6 bases, J shed 7 bases, and the junction held 7 bases outside the gene matches. This CDR3 contains 13 residues. CDR3 DNA sequence: TGCAGCGTCCGGACAGGGTCGCTCGGGGAGCTGTTTTTT. Protein sequence: CSVRTGSLGELFF.

The rearrangement uses TRBV4-2 and TRBJ2-5; 11 bases line up with TRBD2. The V gene end was trimmed by 3 bases and the J gene end by 7 bases; junction bases not matched to a gene: 10. CDR3 length equals 16 residues. In germline, CDR1 is LGHNA, CDR2 YNFKEQ. The CDR3 reads CASSHLLAGDPGTQYF. The CDR3 bases are TGTGCCAGCAGCCACCTACTAGCGGGGGACCCGGGGACCCAGTACTTC.

V usage is TRBV5-1 and J usage is TRBJ2-1; D perhaps matches TRBD2 (6 bases). Trimming took 1 base from V and 9 from J, leaving 17 bases between them. The CDR3 length is 15 residues. CDR1 is SGHRS, CDR2 YFSETQ, per germline. CDR3 protein: CASSLRRAPTGEQFF. Written as DNA, the CDR3 is TGCGCCAGCAGCTTGAGGAGGGCCCCCACGGGTGAGCAGTTCTTC. The variable domain in full, completed from reference TRBV5-1 and TRBJ2-1, reads KAGVTQTPRYLIKTRGQQVTLSCSPISGHRSVSWYQQTPGQGLQFLFEYFSETQRNKGNFPGRFSGRQFSNSRSEMNVSTLELGDSALYLCASSLRRAPTGEQFFGPGTRLTVL.

V usage is TRBV5-4 and J usage is TRBJ1-6, with a weak D call TRBD1 (6 bases). This CDR3 spans 13 amino acids. Trimming removed 4 bases from V and 8 bases from J, with 10 bases in between. Germline V gives CDR1 SGHNT, CDR2 YYREEE (reference sequence). For the CDR3, the DNA is TGTGCCAGCAGCCCCTCAGGGGATTCACCCCTCCACTTT. Its translation is CASSPSGDSPLHF.

The chain carries TRBV6-1 and TRBJ2-1; 8 positions agree with TRBD1. The V gene's germline CDR1 is MNHNS and CDR2 SASEGT. V trimming: 5 bases; J trimming: 9 bases; junction bases outside the gene matches: 9. This CDR3 region has 14 residues. CDR3 sequence reads: CASSSRTGWAEQFF. For the CDR3, the DNA is TGTGCCAGCAGTTCCCGGACAGGGTGGGCTGAGCAGTTCTTC.

The V call is TRBV5-1, the J call TRBJ2-2; tentatively, D is TRBD2 (5 bases). Trimming took 4 bases from V and 13 from J, leaving 20 bases between them. Germline V gene data show CDR1 as SGHRS and CDR2 as YFSETQ. The CDR3 contains 14 residues. Written as DNA, the CDR3 is TGCGCCAGCAGCCGCGGCTCCTCCTCCGCGGGGCTGTTTTTT. It encodes CASSRGSSSAGLFF.

This chain joins TRBV10-1 and TRBJ2-7; the match to TRBD2 covers 10 bases. CDR1 and CDR2 from the germline V gene are WNHNN and SYGVQD (reference sequence). With 5 bases clipped from V and 5 bases from J, the junction kept 3 bases outside the gene matches. The length of the CDR3 is 13 residues. CDR3 in amino acids: CASSSGTSDEQYF. CDR3 nucleotides: TGCGCCAGCAGTTCAGGGACTAGCGACGAGCAGTACTTC.